The 24 T cell receptor beta chains given below trace back to one sample, sequenced in a study of identical twins. TCRdb re-called the 5' RACE reads through MiXCR, storing one row per CDR3 protein. The data contain about 220,000 distinct CDR3 sequences, approximately 8% of them singletons. In addition, the sample was reused for a study of yellow fever vaccine responses in identical twins.

Sequencing was done on a sample of CD8+ T cells sorted from blood. These receptors all come from a woman aged 18-29 years in good health.

The V and J genes are TRBV28 and TRBJ2-1; D unresolved. This CDR3 has 16 amino acids. CDR1 is MDHEN, CDR2 SYDVKM, per germline. The V end lost 5 bases, the J end lost 0 bases, and 14 bases lay between the germline ends. The CDR3 protein is CASSGVTASSYNEQFF. DNA of the CDR3: TGTGCCAGCAGTGGAGTCACAGCGAGCTCCTACAATGAGCAGTTCTTC.

This clonotype occurred many times. The chain couples TRBV6-2 or TRBV6-3 to TRBJ2-7; D might be TRBD1 (5 bases). Germline CDR1 MNHEY, CDR2 SVGEGT. The CDR3 runs 13 residues. Trimming stripped 2 bases from V and 5 bases from J, with 10 bases between. CDR3 DNA: TGTGCCAGCAGTTACCAGGGTTTCAACGAGCAGTACGTC. Translating gives CASSYQGFNEQYV.

This rearrangement joins TRBV15 to TRBJ2-2, with D tentatively TRBD2 (7 bases). Germline V gives CDR1 LNHNV, CDR2 YYDKDF (reference sequence). The CDR3 is 15 residues long. The ends were cut back, 4 bases at V and 7 bases at J, with 16 bases in the middle. The CDR3 sequence is CATSMAWGGYGELFF. The CDR3 coding sequence is TGTGCCACCAGCATGGCGTGGGGGGGCTACGGGGAGCTGTTTTTT.

The J gene is TRBJ2-1, the V gene TRBV15; 8 bases agree with TRBD2. The CDR3 totals 16 residues. Trimming removed 0 bases from V and 5 bases from J; junction bases left unmatched: 6. CDR1 is LNHNV and CDR2 is YYDKDF in the germline V gene (reference sequence). CDR3 region: CATSREEVAGHNEQFF. The CDR3 DNA reads TGTGCCACCAGCAGAGAGGAGGTAGCGGGGCACAATGAGCAGTTCTTC.

This chain connects TRBV7-8 to TRBJ2-5; the D gene could be TRBD1 or TRBD2 (5 bases each). Trimming shortened V by 4 bases and J by 3 bases, and 15 bases separated the two germline ends. The CDR3 spans 15 residues. Germline CDR1 SGHVS, CDR2 FQNEAQ. The CDR3 spells CASSSLLGVEETQYF. CDR3 DNA sequence: TGTGCCAGCAGCTCTCTGTTGGGGGTCGAAGAGACCCAGTACTTC.

The chain combines TRBV28 with TRBJ2-2; 11 bases are a match to TRBD1. This CDR3 is 20 amino acids long. The junction had 21 bases not matched to a gene; V was cut back by 6 bases and J by 6 bases. From germline, CDR1 is MDHEN and CDR2 SYDVKM. DNA of the CDR3: TGTGCCAGCAGACAGTCGACCTGGACAGGGGGCTTGGGATTCGCCGGGGAGCTGTTTTTT. It codes for CASRQSTWTGGLGFAGELFF. Full variable domain (missing parts from reference TRBV28 and TRBJ2-2): DVKVTQSSRYLVKRTGEKVFLECVQDMDHENMFWYRQDPGLGLRLIYFSYDVKMKEKGDIPEGYSVSREKKERFSLILESASTNQTSMYLCASRQSTWTGGLGFAGELFFGEGSRLTVL.

This clonotype has only a few counts. V gene TRBV3-1 combines with J gene TRBJ2-1, with TRBD2 matching over 9 bases. V lost 0 bases, J lost 3 bases, and 9 bases stayed unmatched. Germline V gives CDR1 LGHDT, CDR2 YNNKEL (reference sequence). CDR3 length: 18 residues. CDR3 DNA sequence: TGTGCCAGCAGCCAAGAGGCCGAGCGGGAGGTTTACTACAATGAGCAGTTCTTC. This encodes CASSQEAEREVYYNEQFF.

This clonotype was seen only a few times. The chain couples TRBV28 to TRBJ1-1, with D perhaps matching TRBD1 (5 bases). Trimming shortened V by 3 bases and J by 1 base, and 9 bases separated the two germline ends. From germline, CDR1 is MDHEN and CDR2 SYDVKM. This CDR3 is 14 amino acids long. The CDR3 DNA reads as TGTGCCAGCAGTTTCCCCGGACAGAACACTGAAGCTTTCTTT. Amino acids: CASSFPGQNTEAFF.

This clonotype has a handful of counts. The rearrangement uses TRBV11-2 and TRBJ2-7; D unclear. The CDR3 is 10 residues long. V was pared by 0 bases and J by 6 bases, with 0 bases between. Germline V gene data show CDR1 as SGHAT and CDR2 as FQNNGV. CDR3 in DNA: TGTGCCAGCAGCTTAGACGAGCAGTACTTC. Amino acids: CASSLDEQYF.

This clonotype was picked up many times. The chain couples TRBV12-3 or TRBV12-4 to TRBJ2-2, with no clear D. The CDR3 contains 11 residues. Deletions cut 7 bases from V and 6 bases from J, with 6 bases between. CDR3 bases: TGTGCCAGCACGCAGGCCGGGGAGCTGTTTTTT. Translating it yields CASTQAGELFF.

This clonotype was observed a handful of times. This chain links TRBV20-1 with TRBJ2-7, with 10 positions matching TRBD2. The CDR3 sequence is 14 residues long. The ends lost 6 bases at V and 3 bases at J; junction bases unmatched: 8. Germline CDR1 and CDR2: DFQATT and SNEGSKA (reference sequence). In DNA, the CDR3 is TGCAGTGCCGAGGAGTCTAGCGGGAGCTACGAGCAGTACTTC. Translating gives CSAEESSGSYEQYF.

The chain has TRBV29-1 and TRBJ2-5; D is unclear. Germline CDR1 reads SQVTM; CDR2 reads ANQGSEA. Trimming left V 6 bases short and J 2 bases short, with 13 bases between. CDR3 length equals 13 residues. CDR3 loop: CSVPELRQETQYF. The CDR3 DNA reads as TGCAGCGTGCCTGAGCTAAGACAAGAGACCCAGTACTTC.

This clonotype was observed a few times. The J gene is TRBJ2-3, the V gene TRBV28, with 10 nucleotides matching TRBD2. V was pared by 6 bases and J by 3 bases, with 18 bases of the junction left unmatched. CDR1 is MDHEN and CDR2 is SYDVKM in the germline V gene. CDR3 length: 19 residues. This chain's CDR3 is CASSLSTESGRGATDTQYF. The CDR3 bases are TGTGCCAGCAGCCTCAGCACAGAAAGCGGGAGGGGGGCGACAGATACGCAGTATTTT. The full variable domain, its missing parts supplied by reference TRBV28 and TRBJ2-3, is DVKVTQSSRYLVKRTGEKVFLECVQDMDHENMFWYRQDPGLGLRLIYFSYDVKMKEKGDIPEGYSVSREKKERFSLILESASTNQTSMYLCASSLSTESGRGATDTQYFGPGTRLTVL.

This clonotype has more than one count but fewer than ten. The rearrangement uses TRBV12-3 or TRBV12-4 and TRBJ1-1; D is possibly TRBD1 (6 bases). Trimming left V 2 bases short and J 7 bases short, with 20 bases between. CDR3 size: 16 residues. The CDR3 here is CASSLWVGAPTNEAFF. In nucleotides, the CDR3 is TGTGCCAGCAGTTTATGGGTGGGGGCGCCGACCAATGAAGCTTTCTTT.

Many counts were recorded for this clonotype. The CDR3 DNA follows: TGCAGTGCTAGGAGACAGGGAGAGAGCTCACCCCTCCACTTT. As protein: CSARRQGESSPLHF. This chain uses TRBV20-1 with TRBJ1-6; 7 nucleotides agree with TRBD1. CDR1 and CDR2 (germline): DFQATT, SNEGSKA (reference sequence). Unmatched junction bases numbered 9, after V lost 3 bases and J lost 10 bases. CDR3 length: 14 amino acids.

The chain recombines TRBV14 with TRBJ2-1, with D maybe TRBD2 (6 bases). The CDR3 totals 11 residues. With 5 bases removed from V and 10 bases from J, the gap between germline ends came to 9 bases. The germline gives CDR1 SGHDN, CDR2 FVKESK. The CDR3 protein is CASSYSGEQFF. CDR3 coding DNA: TGTGCCAGCAGCTACAGCGGGGAGCAGTTCTTC.

This clonotype was found a few times. J is TRBJ2-7 and V is TRBV27; 8 bases line up with TRBD2. V trimming: 5 bases; J trimming: 2 bases; junction bases outside the gene matches: 11. Germline-derived CDR1 and CDR2 are MNHEY and SMNVEV (reference sequence). The CDR3 totals 16 residues. CDR3 residues: CASSPLWREAPYEQYF. CDR3 DNA sequence: TGTGCCAGCAGTCCTCTTTGGCGGGAGGCCCCCTACGAGCAGTACTTC.

This clonotype was picked up many times. The chain couples TRBV3-1 to TRBJ2-3; D possibly matches TRBD1 or TRBD2 (5 bases each). Trimming cost V 1 base and J 2 bases, with 10 bases left between them. The germline V gene has CDR1 LGHDT and CDR2 YNNKEL (reference sequence). The CDR3 runs to 15 residues. The CDR3 sequence is CASSQGGGFTDTQYF. CDR3 sequence (DNA): TGTGCCAGCAGCCAAGGGGGCGGGTTCACAGATACGCAGTATTTT.

This clonotype was recorded at least ten times. The V and J genes are TRBV10-2 and TRBJ2-2; D is ambiguous. The V gene's germline CDR1 is WSHSY and CDR2 SAAADI. This CDR3 has 12 residues. The V end was cut by 8 bases, the J end by 4 bases, with 8 bases between. CDR3 DNA: TGCGCCAGCCTTCAAATCACCGGGGAGCTGTTTTTT. Its protein product is CASLQITGELFF.

CDR3 DNA: TGTGCCAGCAGCCAAGATCATAGCAGGGGCCTCTCTGGAAACACCATATATTTT. It encodes CASSQDHSRGLSGNTIYF. The chain couples TRBV3-1 to TRBJ1-3; D perhaps matches TRBD1 (6 bases). The CDR3 runs 18 residues. Germline CDR1 is LGHDT and CDR2 is YNNKEL (reference sequence). Trimming shortened V by 0 bases and J by 0 bases, and 15 bases separated the two germline ends.

This clonotype was seen repeatedly, ten times or more. The chain links TRBV7-9 to TRBJ1-1; possible D gene TRBD1, 5 bases. Between the trimmed V and J ends, which lost 3 bases and 4 bases, there was a span of 15 bases. The germline CDR1 and CDR2 sequences are SEHNR and FQNEAQ (reference sequence). The CDR3 is 15 amino acids. CDR3 residues: CASSFTLSGPTEAFF. The CDR3 DNA reads TGTGCCAGCAGCTTTACCCTATCAGGGCCCACTGAAGCTTTCTTT.

This chain joins TRBV5-1 and TRBJ2-1; D is unresolved. CDR1 is SGHRS and CDR2 is YFSETQ in the germline V gene. Trimming shortened V by 0 bases and J by 7 bases, and 8 bases separated the two germline ends. The CDR3 is made up of 13 amino acids. The CDR3 nucleotides read TGCGCCAGCAGCTTGGATTTCGGGAATGAGCAGTTCTTC. This encodes CASSLDFGNEQFF. The whole variable domain, remainder taken from reference TRBV5-1 and TRBJ2-1, is KAGVTQTPRYLIKTRGQQVTLSCSPISGHRSVSWYQQTPGQGLQFLFEYFSETQRNKGNFPGRFSGRQFSNSRSEMNVSTLELGDSALYLCASSLDFGNEQFFGPGTRLTVL.

This chain connects TRBV24-1 to TRBJ2-7, with TRBD2 matching 10 bases. This CDR3 contains 18 residues. V lost 2 bases to trimming and J lost 1 base; unmatched junction nucleotides: 10. CDR1 and CDR2 from the germline V gene are KGHDR and SFDVKD. The CDR3 protein is CATSDSTPTSGPSYEQYF. As DNA, the CDR3 is TGTGCCACCAGTGATTCCACCCCGACTAGCGGGCCTTCCTACGAGCAGTACTTC.

In the case of this clonotype: A single base separates this from a much larger clone, so it may be a read error. This chain joins TRBV5-1 and TRBJ2-3; D not certain. The CDR3 covers 15 residues. The germline V gene has CDR1 SGHRS and CDR2 YFSETQ. This chain's CDR3 is CASSLVWEGTDTRYF. In DNA form, the CDR3 reads TGCGCCAGCAGCTTGGTATGGGAAGGCACAGATACGCGGTATTTT.